The 23 T cell receptor beta chains given below trace back to one sample, sequenced in a study of OX40 agonist ivuxolimab in advanced cancers. The table came from immunoSEQ multiplex PCR; TCRdb's copy has only in-frame clones and leaves some out. The sample consists of around 72,000 clones, about 81% of them appearing once. Material: CD4+ or CD8+ T cells sorted from blood, obtained in a trial of the OX40 agonist ivuxolimab. The receptors were gathered from an adult with an advanced solid tumor such as melanoma, head and neck, liver or kidney cancer.

V usage is TRBV10-3 and J usage is TRBJ2-7; D gene unclear. Trimming took 3 bases from V and 0 from J, leaving 12 bases between them. The CDR3 has 15 amino acids. The germline CDR1 and CDR2 sequences are ENHRY and SYGVKD. CDR3 sequence: CAISDPFNTSYEQYV. In nucleotides, the CDR3 is TGTGCCATCAGTGACCCCTTTAACACCTCCTACGAGCAGTACGTC.

The chain is built from TRBV18 and TRBJ2-5, with D tentatively TRBD1 (5 bases). This CDR3 has 13 residues. Germline V CDR1 and CDR2: KGHSH, LQKENI. V lost 3 bases and J lost 5, with 10 bases in between. Here the CDR3 reads CASSPGLEETQYF. The CDR3 bases are TGTGCCAGCTCACCGGGGCTAGAGGAGACCCAGTACTTC.

This clone is a singleton in its sample. This sequence joins TRBV10-3 and TRBJ2-2, with TRBD2 matching over 10 bases. Losses at the gene ends were 3 bases for V and 1 base for J; bases not matched to a gene: 2. Germline CDR1 reads ENHRY; CDR2 reads SYGVKD. The CDR3 runs 16 residues. CDR3 sequence (DNA): TGTGCCATCAGTGAACTAGCGGGGATGAACACCGGGGAGCTGTTTTTT. Protein product: CAISELAGMNTGELFF.

The V gene is TRBV27, the J gene TRBJ2-6; D may be TRBD1 (6 bases). This CDR3 comprises 16 residues. Germline CDR1 is MNHEY and CDR2 is SMNVEV (reference sequence). Trimming cost V 4 bases and J 2 bases, with 12 bases left between them. DNA for the CDR3: TGTGCCAGCAGTTGGCACAAGGGGGCTGGGGCCAACGTCCTGACTTTC. Encoded protein: CASSWHKGAGANVLTF.

The CDR3 spells CATSREDWTGFLNSGANVLTF. The CDR3 nucleotides read TGTGCCACCAGCAGAGAAGATTGGACAGGATTCCTGAACTCTGGGGCCAACGTCCTGACTTTC. The chain is built from TRBV15 and TRBJ2-6; 7 bases align to TRBD1. This CDR3 has 21 residues. With 0 bases clipped from V and 0 bases from J, the junction kept 14 bases outside the gene matches. In germline, CDR1 is LNHNV, CDR2 YYDKDF (reference sequence).

The chain joins TRBV5-8 to TRBJ2-1; maybe TRBD2 (5 bases). Germline V gene sequence: CDR1 SGHTS, CDR2 YDEGEE. V lost 0 bases, J lost 7 bases, and 5 bases lay in between. The CDR3 loop spans 12 amino acids. The CDR3 DNA reads as TGTGCCAGCAGCTTGGGAGGGAATGAGCAGTTCTTC. Its protein is CASSLGGNEQFF.

The chain combines TRBV28 with TRBJ2-7; TRBD2 aligns across 9 bases. Per germline, CDR1 MDHEN and CDR2 SYDVKM. J gave up 4 bases and V 3 bases, and 13 bases lay outside the gene matches. This CDR3 contains 17 residues. The CDR3 coding sequence is TGTGCCAGCAGTTTGGGAAGTATGAGCGGGAGGCTTTACGAGCAGTACTTC. This encodes CASSLGSMSGRLYEQYF.

The chain is built from TRBV9 and TRBJ1-2; tentative D call: TRBD1 (5 bases). Germline loops: CDR1 SGDLS, CDR2 YYNGEE. The CDR3 extends over 14 amino acids. The germline V and J ends were trimmed by 3 bases and 7 bases, with 16 bases remaining between them. CDR3 bases: TGTGCCAGCAGCGGCCCCCCCCCGGGACTTGGCTACACCTTC. Translating gives CASSGPPPGLGYTF.

The genes are TRBV10-3 and TRBJ1-1; a possible D gene is TRBD1 (5 bases). The CDR3 sequence is 13 residues long. V dropped 0 bases and J dropped 12 bases, with 14 bases sitting between them. Germline assignment: CDR1 ENHRY and CDR2 SYGVKD. CDR3 bases: TGTGCCATCAGTGAGTCTCGACGCGGGGCATCTTTCTTT. Encoded protein: CAISESRRGASFF.

This chain uses TRBV18 with TRBJ1-6, with D uncertain. V lost 2 bases and J lost 9, with 17 bases in between. The CDR3 spans 16 residues. Germline CDR1 reads KGHSH; CDR2 reads LQKENI. The CDR3 here is CASSPRSRSVGSPLHF. The CDR3 DNA sequence: TGTGCCAGCTCACCAAGAAGCCGCAGCGTTGGTTCACCCCTCCACTTT.

The chain has TRBV28 and TRBJ1-6; 10 nucleotides match TRBD1. The CDR3 has 13 amino acids. Losses at the gene ends were 8 bases for V and 9 bases for J; bases not matched to a gene: 4. Per germline, CDR1 MDHEN and CDR2 SYDVKM. Here the CDR3 reads CASEDRGSSPLHF. In nucleotides, the CDR3 is TGTGCCAGCGAGGACAGGGGGAGTTCACCCCTCCACTTT. The full variable domain, completed using reference TRBV28 and TRBJ1-6, is DVKVTQSSRYLVKRTGEKVFLECVQDMDHENMFWYRQDPGLGLRLIYFSYDVKMKEKGDIPEGYSVSREKKERFSLILESASTNQTSMYLCASEDRGSSPLHFGNGTRLTVT.

The V call is TRBV9, the J call TRBJ2-7; D tentatively reads TRBD1 or TRBD2 (5 bases each). CDR1 SGDLS and CDR2 YYNGEE come from the germline V gene. Trimming removed 1 base at V and 7 bases at J, with 9 bases between. The CDR3 contains 12 residues. The CDR3 is CASSVNWGEQYF. The CDR3 region has the DNA TGTGCCAGCAGCGTAAATTGGGGGGAGCAGTACTTC.

The DNA for the CDR3 is TGTGCCAGCAGTTACATAAGGGGTTGGACCAAAAACATTCAGTACTTC. Translated: CASSYIRGWTKNIQYF. The chain has TRBV6-6 and TRBJ2-4; D possibly corresponds to TRBD1 (5 bases). The CDR3 covers 16 residues. Trimming took off 2 bases at V and 2 bases at J, with 13 bases between the two ends. Germline V CDR1 and CDR2: MNHNY, SVGAGI (reference sequence).

V gene TRBV10-3 combines with J gene TRBJ2-7, with D possibly TRBD2 on 6 matching bases. CDR3 length equals 17 residues. Germline CDR1 and CDR2: ENHRY and SYGVKD. V was trimmed by 2 bases and J by 0 bases, leaving 17 bases between them. Written as DNA, the CDR3 is TGTGCCATCAGTGAGCGCCCGACCAGCGGGTTCTCCTACGAGCAGTACTTC. Translating gives CAISERPTSGFSYEQYF.

The chain couples TRBV10-3 to TRBJ2-2, with 8 bases that match TRBD2. The CDR3 totals 16 residues. CDR1 is ENHRY, CDR2 SYGVKD, per germline. V lost 3 bases and J lost 5; bases outside the gene matches: 8. Written as DNA, the CDR3 is TGTGCCATCAGTGACGAGGCTAGCGGGTTGACCGGGGAGCTGTTTTTT. This translates into CAISDEASGLTGELFF.

The chain joins TRBV6-1 to TRBJ2-7; D is perhaps TRBD2 (6 bases). This CDR3 contains 14 residues. V lost 7 bases and J lost 2, with 15 bases in between. CDR1 is MNHNS and CDR2 is SASEGT in the germline V gene. The CDR3 loop is CASKTNSGPYEQYV. The CDR3, as DNA: TGTGCCAGCAAAACCAATAGCGGCCCCTACGAGCAGTACGTC.

This chain connects TRBV29-1 to TRBJ2-3, with D uncertain. With 7 bases removed from V and 4 bases from J, the gap between germline ends came to 9 bases. CDR3 length: 11 residues. Germline CDR1 SQVTM, CDR2 ANQGSEA. CDR3 amino acids: CSAGLSDTQYF. CDR3 bases: TGCAGCGCTGGCCTCTCAGATACGCAGTATTTT.

This clone was counted a single time. CDR3 coding DNA: TGTGCCAGCAGACCTCGGGGGGCCGGCGGTGACTATGGCTACACCTTC. Its protein product is CASRPRGAGGDYGYTF. This chain connects TRBV2 to TRBJ1-2; maybe TRBD1 (6 bases). The V end lost 6 bases, the J end lost 3 bases, and 20 bases lay between the germline ends. The germline V gene encodes CDR1 SNHLY and CDR2 FYNNEI. The CDR3 covers 16 residues.

The V and J genes are TRBV11-3 and TRBJ2-3, with unresolved D. Deletions cut 1 base from V and 3 bases from J, with 11 bases between. CDR3 size: 15 residues. Germline CDR1 SGHNT, CDR2 YENEEA. The chain's CDR3 is CASSLGRVSTDTQYF. The CDR3 DNA sequence: TGTGCCAGCAGCTTAGGTAGGGTCAGTACAGATACGCAGTATTTT.

The chain employs TRBV18 and TRBJ2-7; no definite D call. Germline CDR1 reads KGHSH; CDR2 reads LQKENI. V was pared by 0 bases and J by 6 bases, with 9 bases between. The CDR3 is made up of 13 amino acids. The CDR3 sequence: CASSPPINSEQYF. The CDR3 DNA is TGTGCCAGCTCACCACCGATAAACAGCGAGCAGTACTTC.

This clone was counted once. V is TRBV7-3 and J is TRBJ2-1, with 8 bases aligning to TRBD2. Unmatched junction bases numbered 10, after V lost 5 bases and J lost 7 bases. The CDR3 runs to 15 residues. CDR1 and CDR2 from the germline V gene are SGHTA and FQGTGA. The CDR3: CASSHQAGARNEQFF. The DNA for the CDR3 is TGTGCCAGCAGCCACCAAGCGGGAGCAAGGAATGAGCAGTTCTTC.

This clone was counted a few times. The genes are TRBV11-3 and TRBJ2-7; 7 bases map to TRBD1. CDR3 length equals 15 residues. Trimming cost V 2 bases and J 9 bases; bases outside gene matches: 13. The germline gives CDR1 SGHNT, CDR2 YENEEA. DNA for the CDR3: TGTGCCAGCAGCTTACTGGGGACAGTGCTTTTTGGGCAGTACGTC. Its protein product is CASSLLGTVLFGQYV.

The chain combines TRBV4-1 with TRBJ2-3; 9 positions agree with TRBD1. There are 18 residues in the CDR3. The V segment lost 0 bases and the J segment 1 base; nucleotides outside the gene matches: 8. Germline lookup yields CDR1 MGHRA and CDR2 YSYEKL. CDR3: CASSQDNRGLTGTDTQYF. The CDR3 DNA is TGCGCCAGCAGCCAAGATAACAGGGGGCTGACAGGCACAGATACGCAGTATTTT.